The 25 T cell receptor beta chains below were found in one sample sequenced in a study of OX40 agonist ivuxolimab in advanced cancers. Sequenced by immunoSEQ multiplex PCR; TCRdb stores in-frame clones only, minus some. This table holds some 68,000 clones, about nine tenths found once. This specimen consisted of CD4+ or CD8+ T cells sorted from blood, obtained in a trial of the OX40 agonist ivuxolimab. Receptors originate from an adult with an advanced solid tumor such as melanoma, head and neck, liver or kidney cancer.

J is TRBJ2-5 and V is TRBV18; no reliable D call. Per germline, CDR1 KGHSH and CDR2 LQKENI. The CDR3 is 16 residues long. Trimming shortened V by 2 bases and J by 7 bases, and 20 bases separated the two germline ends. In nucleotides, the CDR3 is TGTGCCAGCTCACCAACCGCCAGGAGTGGTTACGGGACCCAGTACTTC. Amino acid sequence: CASSPTARSGYGTQYF.

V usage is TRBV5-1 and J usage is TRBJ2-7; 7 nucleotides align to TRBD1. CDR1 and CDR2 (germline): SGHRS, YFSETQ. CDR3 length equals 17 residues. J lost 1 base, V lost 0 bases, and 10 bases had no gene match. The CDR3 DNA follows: TGCGCCAGCAGCTTGGCCGGAGGACAGGCGAAATCCTACGAGCAGTACTTC. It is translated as CASSLAGGQAKSYEQYF. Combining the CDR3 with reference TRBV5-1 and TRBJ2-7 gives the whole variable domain KAGVTQTPRYLIKTRGQQVTLSCSPISGHRSVSWYQQTPGQGLQFLFEYFSETQRNKGNFPGRFSGRQFSNSRSEMNVSTLELGDSALYLCASSLAGGQAKSYEQYFGPGTRLTVT.

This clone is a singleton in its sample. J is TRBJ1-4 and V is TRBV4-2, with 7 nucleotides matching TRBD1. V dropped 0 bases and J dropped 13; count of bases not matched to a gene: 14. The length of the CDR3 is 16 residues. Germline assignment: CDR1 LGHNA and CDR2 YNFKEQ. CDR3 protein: CASSQEAGIPGQRLFF. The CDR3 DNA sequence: TGTGCCAGCAGCCAAGAGGCGGGAATACCGGGACAGAGACTGTTTTTT.

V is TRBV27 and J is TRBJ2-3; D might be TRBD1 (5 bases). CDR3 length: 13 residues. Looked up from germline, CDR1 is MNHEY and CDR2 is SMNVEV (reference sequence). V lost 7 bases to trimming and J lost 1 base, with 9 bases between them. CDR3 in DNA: TGTGCCAGCACCGGCAGGGGCACAGATACGCAGTATTTT. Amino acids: CASTGRGTDTQYF.

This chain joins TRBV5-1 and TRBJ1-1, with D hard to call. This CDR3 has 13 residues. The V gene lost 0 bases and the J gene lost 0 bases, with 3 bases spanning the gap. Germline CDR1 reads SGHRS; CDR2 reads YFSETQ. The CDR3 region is CASSLGVNTEAFF. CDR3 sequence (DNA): TGCGCCAGCAGCTTGGGAGTGAACACTGAAGCTTTCTTT.

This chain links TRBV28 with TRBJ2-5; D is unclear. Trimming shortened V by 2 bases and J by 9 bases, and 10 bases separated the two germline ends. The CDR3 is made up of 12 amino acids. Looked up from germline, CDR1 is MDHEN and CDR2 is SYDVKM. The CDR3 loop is CASSLPPRPQYF. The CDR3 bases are TGTGCCAGCAGTTTACCGCCCCGCCCCCAGTACTTC.

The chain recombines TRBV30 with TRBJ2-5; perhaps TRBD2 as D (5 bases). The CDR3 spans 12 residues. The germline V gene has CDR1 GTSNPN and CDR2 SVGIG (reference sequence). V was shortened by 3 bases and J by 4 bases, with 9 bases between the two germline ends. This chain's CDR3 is CAWSGVGETQYF. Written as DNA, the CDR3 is TGTGCCTGGAGCGGGGTGGGAGAGACCCAGTACTTC.

The CDR3 spells CASSPPQGWVGNTIYF. The CDR3 coding sequence is TGTGCCAGCAGCCCCCCACAGGGGTGGGTTGGAAACACCATATATTTT. This chain links TRBV28 with TRBJ1-3; TRBD1 agrees at 7 bases. The CDR3 covers 16 residues. From germline, CDR1 is MDHEN and CDR2 SYDVKM. V lost 6 bases to trimming and J lost 3 bases; unmatched junction nucleotides: 11.

The CDR3 protein is CASSPGQLSSYNEQFF. CDR3 nucleotide sequence: TGTGCCAGCAGCCCTGGACAGTTAAGTTCCTACAATGAGCAGTTCTTC. The chain is built from TRBV5-8 and TRBJ2-1; D possibly corresponds to TRBD1 (6 bases). This CDR3 is 16 amino acids long. V was pared by 4 bases and J by 1 base, with 15 bases between. Germline lookup yields CDR1 SGHTS and CDR2 YDEGEE.

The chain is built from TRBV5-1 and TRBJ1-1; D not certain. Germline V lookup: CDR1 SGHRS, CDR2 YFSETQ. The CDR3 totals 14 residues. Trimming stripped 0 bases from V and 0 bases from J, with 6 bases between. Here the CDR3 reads CASSLESMNTEAFF. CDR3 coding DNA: TGCGCCAGCAGCTTGGAAAGCATGAACACTGAAGCTTTCTTT. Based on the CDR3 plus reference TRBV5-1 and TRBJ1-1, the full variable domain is KAGVTQTPRYLIKTRGQQVTLSCSPISGHRSVSWYQQTPGQGLQFLFEYFSETQRNKGNFPGRFSGRQFSNSRSEMNVSTLELGDSALYLCASSLESMNTEAFFGQGTRLTVV.

The CDR3 DNA reads as TGTGCCAGTCTGCCCGGGACAGGGGGCGTTTGGCCCCAGCATTTT. This encodes CASLPGTGGVWPQHF. The V and J genes are TRBV19 and TRBJ1-5; 12 bases map to TRBD1. The J segment lost 9 bases and the V segment lost 8 bases, leaving 11 bases of the junction unmatched. The CDR3 is made up of 15 amino acids. The germline CDR1 and CDR2 sequences are LNHDA and SQIVND (reference sequence). Supplemented by reference TRBV19 and TRBJ1-5, the full variable domain reads DGGITQSPKYLFRKEGQNVTLSCEQNLNHDAMYWYRQDPGQGLRLIYYSQIVNDFQKGDIAEGYSVSREKKESFPLTVTSAQKNPTAFYLCASLPGTGGVWPQHFGDGTRLSIL.

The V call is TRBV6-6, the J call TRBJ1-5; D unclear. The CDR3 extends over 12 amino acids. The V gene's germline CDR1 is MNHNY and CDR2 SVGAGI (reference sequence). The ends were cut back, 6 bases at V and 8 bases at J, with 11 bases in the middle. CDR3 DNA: TGTGCCAGCAGCCCCGGAACGGAGCCCCAGCATTTT. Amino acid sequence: CASSPGTEPQHF.

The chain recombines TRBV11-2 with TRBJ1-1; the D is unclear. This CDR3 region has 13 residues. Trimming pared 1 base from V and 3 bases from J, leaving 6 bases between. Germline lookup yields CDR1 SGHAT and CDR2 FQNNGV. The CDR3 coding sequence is TGTGCCAGCAGCTTAGCGGGATACACTGAAGCTTTCTTT. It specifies CASSLAGYTEAFF.

The CDR3 DNA follows: TGTGCCAGCAGCTTAGGAGAACTAGCGGTTATAGAGACCCAGTACTTC. Translating it yields CASSLGELAVIETQYF. The chain has TRBV7-9 and TRBJ2-5, with 8 bases identical to TRBD2. The V gene end was trimmed by 1 base and the J gene end by 4 bases; junction bases not matched to a gene: 8. This CDR3 spans 16 amino acids. Germline CDR1 and CDR2: SEHNR and FQNEAQ (reference sequence).

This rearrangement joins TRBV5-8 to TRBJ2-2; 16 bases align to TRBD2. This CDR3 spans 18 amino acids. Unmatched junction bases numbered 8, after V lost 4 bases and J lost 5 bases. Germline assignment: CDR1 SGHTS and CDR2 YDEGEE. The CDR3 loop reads CASSIGTSGRAETGELFF. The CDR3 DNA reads TGTGCCAGCAGCATCGGGACTAGCGGGAGGGCCGAAACCGGGGAGCTGTTTTTT.

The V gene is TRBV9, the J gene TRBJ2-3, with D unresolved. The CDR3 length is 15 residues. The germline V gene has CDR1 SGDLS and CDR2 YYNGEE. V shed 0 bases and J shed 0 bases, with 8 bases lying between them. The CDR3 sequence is CASSVAKSSTDTQYF. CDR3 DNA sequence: TGTGCCAGCAGCGTAGCAAAGTCTAGCACAGATACGCAGTATTTT.

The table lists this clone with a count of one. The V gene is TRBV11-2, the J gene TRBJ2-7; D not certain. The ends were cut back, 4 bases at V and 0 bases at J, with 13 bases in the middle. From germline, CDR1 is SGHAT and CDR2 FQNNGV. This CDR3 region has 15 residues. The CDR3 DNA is TGTGCCAGCAGCTACCGGTCAGCTAGCTCCTACGAGCAGTACTTC. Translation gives CASSYRSASSYEQYF.

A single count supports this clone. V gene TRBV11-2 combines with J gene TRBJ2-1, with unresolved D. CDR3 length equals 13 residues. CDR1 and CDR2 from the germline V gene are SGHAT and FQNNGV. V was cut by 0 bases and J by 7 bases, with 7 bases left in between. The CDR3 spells CASSLERVNEQFF. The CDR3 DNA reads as TGTGCCAGCAGCTTAGAAAGGGTTAATGAGCAGTTCTTC.

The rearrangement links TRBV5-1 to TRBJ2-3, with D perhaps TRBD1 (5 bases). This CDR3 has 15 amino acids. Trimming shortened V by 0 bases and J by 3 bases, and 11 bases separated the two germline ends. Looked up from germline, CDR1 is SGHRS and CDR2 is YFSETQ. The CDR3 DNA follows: TGCGCCAGCAGCTTGGGGGGCCAGCCGACAGATACGCAGTATTTT. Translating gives CASSLGGQPTDTQYF.

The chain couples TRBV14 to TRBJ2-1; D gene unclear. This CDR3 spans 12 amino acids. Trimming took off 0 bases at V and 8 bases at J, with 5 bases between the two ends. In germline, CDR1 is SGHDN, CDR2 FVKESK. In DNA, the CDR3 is TGTGCCAGCAGCCAAGAGTCTGATGAGCAGTTCTTC. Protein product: CASSQESDEQFF.

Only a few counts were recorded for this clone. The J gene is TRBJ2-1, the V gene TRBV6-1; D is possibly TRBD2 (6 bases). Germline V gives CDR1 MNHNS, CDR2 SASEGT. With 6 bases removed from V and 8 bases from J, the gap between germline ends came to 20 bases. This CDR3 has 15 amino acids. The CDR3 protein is CASRRGGRSEDEQFF. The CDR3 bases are TGTGCCAGCAGGCGCGGTGGGAGGTCGGAGGATGAGCAGTTCTTC.

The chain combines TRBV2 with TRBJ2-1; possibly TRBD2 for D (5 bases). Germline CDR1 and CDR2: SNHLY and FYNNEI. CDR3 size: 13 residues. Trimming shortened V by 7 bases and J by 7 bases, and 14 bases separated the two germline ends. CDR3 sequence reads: CASKRLTGNEQFF. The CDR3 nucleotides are TGTGCCAGCAAGAGACTGACGGGGAATGAGCAGTTCTTC. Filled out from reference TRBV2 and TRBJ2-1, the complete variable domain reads EPEVTQTPSHQVTQMGQEVILRCVPISNHLYFYWYRQILGQKVEFLVSFYNNEISEKSEIFDDQFSVERPDGSNFTLKIRSTKLEDSAMYFCASKRLTGNEQFFGPGTRLTVL.

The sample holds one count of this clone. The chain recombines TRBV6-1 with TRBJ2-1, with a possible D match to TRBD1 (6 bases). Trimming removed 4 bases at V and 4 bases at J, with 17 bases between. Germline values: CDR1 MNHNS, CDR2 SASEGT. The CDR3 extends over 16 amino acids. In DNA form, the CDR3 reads TGTGCCAGCAGTGTTCTAGGACACAGGGTATACAATGAGCAGTTCTTC. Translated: CASSVLGHRVYNEQFF.

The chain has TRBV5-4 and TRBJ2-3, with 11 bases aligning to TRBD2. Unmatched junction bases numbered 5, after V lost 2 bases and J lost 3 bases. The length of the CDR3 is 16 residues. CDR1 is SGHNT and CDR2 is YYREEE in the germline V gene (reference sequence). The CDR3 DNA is TGTGCCAGCAGCTTTCGACTAGCGGGGCAGACAGATACGCAGTATTTT. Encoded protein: CASSFRLAGQTDTQYF.

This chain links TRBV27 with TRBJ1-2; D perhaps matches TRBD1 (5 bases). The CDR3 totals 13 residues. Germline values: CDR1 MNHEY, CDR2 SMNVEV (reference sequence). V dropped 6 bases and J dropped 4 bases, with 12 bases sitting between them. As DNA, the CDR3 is TGTGCCAGCAGCCAACGGGGCTCCTATGGCTACACCTTC. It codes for CASSQRGSYGYTF.